These 7 T cell receptor beta chains originate from one sample sequenced in a study of vaccination effects on CD4 cells after COVID-19. Their antigen targets remain unknown. Clones were sequenced by immunoSEQ multiplex PCR, and TCRdb holds only the in-frame ones, with some missing. The table includes about 13,000 clones, roughly 73% detected once. Prior to sequencing, the ViraFEST assay stimulated PBMC with viral peptide pools, which expanded the antigen-specific CD4+ T cells. After less than 11 days in culture, the CD4+ T cells were isolated. A PCR test confirmed that the person had SARS-CoV-2 infection between March and December 2020. Participants got two doses of BNT162b2 or mRNA-1273 vaccine. The specimen comprised CD4+ T cells from PBMCs cultured with HCoV-NL63 spike peptides, sampled after COVID-19 vaccination. These TCRs come from a human donor who had a prior SARS-CoV-2 infection.

The chain couples TRBV30 to TRBJ2-3, with D perhaps given as TRBD1 or TRBD2 (5 bases each). Trimming cost V 1 base and J 2 bases, with 7 bases left between them. The CDR3 consists of 13 residues. Germline CDR1 reads GTSNPN; CDR2 reads SVGIG (reference sequence). In nucleotides, the CDR3 is TGTGCCTGGAGTGCGGGGACCACAGATACGCAGTATTTT. It encodes CAWSAGTTDTQYF.

The genes are TRBV4-3 and TRBJ2-3; TRBD2 agrees at 10 bases. V gave up 0 bases and J gave up 7 bases; unmatched junction bases: 7. The CDR3 runs to 16 residues. Germline-derived CDR1 and CDR2 are LGHNA and YSLEER. The DNA of the CDR3 is TGCGCCAGCAGCCAAGACTTTCAAGCGGGAGGGAATACGCAGTATTTT. Its protein is CASSQDFQAGGNTQYF.

This clone appeared a few times. The chain links TRBV11-3 to TRBJ2-1, with 13 nucleotides matching TRBD2. The CDR3 covers 14 residues. J was trimmed by 10 bases and V by 5 bases; bases with no gene match: 5. Germline CDR1 reads SGHNT; CDR2 reads YENEEA. The CDR3, as DNA: TGTGCCAGCAGCCCAGGGACTAGCGGGGAAGAGCAGTTCTTC. The encoded protein is CASSPGTSGEEQFF.

V is TRBV2 and J is TRBJ1-2; 10 bases agree with TRBD1. Germline CDR1 reads SNHLY; CDR2 reads FYNNEI. The CDR3 sequence is 15 residues long. Losses at the gene ends were 3 bases for V and 7 bases for J; bases not matched to a gene: 8. This CDR3 reads CASSDTGQGSGGYTF. The CDR3, as DNA: TGTGCCAGCAGTGATACGGGACAGGGGTCTGGTGGCTACACCTTC.

This chain links TRBV9 with TRBJ2-1, with 15 bases matching TRBD2. CDR1 is SGDLS, CDR2 YYNGEE, per germline. There are 19 residues in the CDR3. Trimming cost V 3 bases and J 2 bases; bases outside gene matches: 9. The CDR3 is CASSALGTSGRTAYNEQFF. The CDR3 DNA sequence: TGTGCCAGCAGCGCATTAGGGACTAGCGGGAGGACGGCCTACAATGAGCAGTTCTTC.

V and J are TRBV9 and TRBJ2-7; 9 bases align to TRBD1. Germline lookup yields CDR1 SGDLS and CDR2 YYNGEE. V gave up 3 bases and J gave up 4 bases; unmatched junction bases: 8. CDR3 length equals 15 residues. CDR3 loop: CASSAGTGWQYEQYF. The DNA for the CDR3 is TGTGCCAGCAGCGCCGGGACAGGGTGGCAGTACGAGCAGTACTTC. The entire variable domain, with the rest obtained from reference TRBV9 and TRBJ2-7, is as follows: DSGVTQTPKHLITATGQRVTLRCSPRSGDLSVYWYQQSLDQGLQFLIQYYNGEERAKGNILERFSAQQFPDLHSELNLSSLELGDSALYFCASSAGTGWQYEQYFGPGTRLTVT.

This clone was picked up one time. The V call is TRBV3-1 (or the pseudogene TRBV3-2), the J call TRBJ1-2; tentatively, D is TRBD1 (5 bases). The V end lost 0 bases, the J end lost 5 bases, and 10 bases lay between the germline ends. The CDR3 sequence is 14 residues long. The V gene's germline CDR1 is LGHDT and CDR2 YNNKEL (reference sequence). The CDR3 protein is CASSQDRKGYGYTF. The CDR3 DNA reads TGTGCCAGCAGCCAAGACAGGAAGGGGTATGGCTACACCTTC.